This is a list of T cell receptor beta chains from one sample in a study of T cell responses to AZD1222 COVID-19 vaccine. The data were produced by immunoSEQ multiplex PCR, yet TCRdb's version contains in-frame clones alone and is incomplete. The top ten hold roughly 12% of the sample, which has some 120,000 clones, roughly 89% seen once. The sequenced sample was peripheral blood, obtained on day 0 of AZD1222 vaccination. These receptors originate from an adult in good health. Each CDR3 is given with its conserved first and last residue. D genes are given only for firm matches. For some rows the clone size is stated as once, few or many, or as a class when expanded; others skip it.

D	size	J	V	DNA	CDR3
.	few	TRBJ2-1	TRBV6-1	TGTGCCAGCAGTGATAATGAGGTAGCCGTGAAGGGGTTCTTC	CASSDNEVAVKGFF
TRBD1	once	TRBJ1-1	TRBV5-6	TGTGCCAGCAGCTTAGGACAGGCCATCGTAAAGACTGAAGCTTTCTTT	CASSLGQAIVKTEAFF
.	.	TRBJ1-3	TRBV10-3	TGTGCCATCAGTGAGTCGAGAGGGACGGGAAACACCATATATTTT	CAISESRGTGNTIYF
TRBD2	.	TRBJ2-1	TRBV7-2	TGTGCCAGCAGCCCGCAAGGGAGGAGCGGGGTCTACAATGAGCAGTTCTTC	CASSPQGRSGVYNEQFF
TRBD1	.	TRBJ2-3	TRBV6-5	TGTGCCAGCAGTTTAACAGGGGCCAGCACAGATACGCAGTATTTT	CASSLTGASTDTQYF
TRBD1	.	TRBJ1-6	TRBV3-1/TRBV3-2	TGTGCCACCAGACAGGGTATAGATTCACCCCTCCACTTT	CATRQGIDSPLHF
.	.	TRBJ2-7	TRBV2	TGTGCCAGCAGTGCTGGATACGAGCAGTACTTC	CASSAGYEQYF
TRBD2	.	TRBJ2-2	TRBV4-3	TGCGCCAGCAGCCAAGAAGGGGCGGGAGGGGCCGGGGAGCTGTTTTTT	CASSQEGAGGAGELFF
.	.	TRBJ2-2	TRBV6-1	TGTGCCAGCAGTGACCCCTTGCGAGCGGAAGGGTGGACCGGGGAGCTGTTTTTT	CASSDPLRAEGWTGELFF
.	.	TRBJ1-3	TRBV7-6	TGTGCCAGCAGCCTTAGCCGTCCGAACTCTGGAAACACCATATATTTT	CASSLSRPNSGNTIYF
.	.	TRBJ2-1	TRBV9	TGTGCCAGCAGCGTAGTAGGAGGGGTTAGCAATGAGCAGTTCTTC	CASSVVGGVSNEQFF
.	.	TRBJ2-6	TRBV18	TGTGCCAGCTCACCATTAGCGGATACTGGGGCCAACGTCCTGACTTTC	CASSPLADTGANVLTF
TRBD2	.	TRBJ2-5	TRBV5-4	TGTGCCAGCAGCTTCGGACTAGCGGATCAAGAGACCCAGTACTTC	CASSFGLADQETQYF
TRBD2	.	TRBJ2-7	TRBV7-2	TGTGCCAGCAGCTTAGCGGCCTGGAGGACTAGCGTATACGAGCAGTACTTC	CASSLAAWRTSVYEQYF
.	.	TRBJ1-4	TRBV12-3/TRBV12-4	TGTGCCAGCAGCTGGGGGAAAAAACTGTTTTTT	CASSWGKKLFF
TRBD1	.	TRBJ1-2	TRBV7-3	TGTGCCAGCAGCGAGGCTACAGGGGGCGCGGGAGGCTACACCTTC	CASSEATGGAGGYTF
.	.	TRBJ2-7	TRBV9	TGTGCCAGCAGCGTACAGGAATCCTACGAGCAGTACTTC	CASSVQESYEQYF
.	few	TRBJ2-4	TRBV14	TGTGCCAGCAGCCAAGCGGACAGAACCAAAAACATTCAGTACTTC	CASSQADRTKNIQYF
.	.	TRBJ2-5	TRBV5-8	TGTGCCAGCAGCTTGTTCCGGGCAGGTCAAGAGACCCAGTACTTC	CASSLFRAGQETQYF
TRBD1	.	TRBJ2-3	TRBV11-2	TGTGCCAGCAGCTCTACAGGGGCGGCAGATACGCAGTATTTT	CASSSTGAADTQYF
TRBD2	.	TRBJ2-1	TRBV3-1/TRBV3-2	TGTGCCAGCAGCCCCGGGACTACAGAGAATGAGCAGTTCTTC	CASSPGTTENEQFF
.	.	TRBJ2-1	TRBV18	TGTGCCAGCTCACCCCCCAGAGTAGGTGAGCAGTTCTTC	CASSPPRVGEQFF
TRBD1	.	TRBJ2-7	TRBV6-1	TGTGCCAGCAGTGACGGGACAGGGGCTTCCTACGAGCAGTACTTC	CASSDGTGASYEQYF
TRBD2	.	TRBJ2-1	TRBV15	TGTGCCACCAGCAGAAGGACTAGCATTTCTGGTTCCTACAATGAGCAGTTCTTC	CATSRRTSISGSYNEQFF
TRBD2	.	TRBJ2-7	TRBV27	TGTGCCAGCAGTTTGGGACGGACTAGCGGGAAGTACGAGCAGTACTTC	CASSLGRTSGKYEQYF
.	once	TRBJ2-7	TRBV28	TGTGCCAGCAGCGCGGGCGTCTACGAGCAGTACTTC	CASSAGVYEQYF
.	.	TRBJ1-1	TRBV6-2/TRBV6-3	TGTGCCAGCAGTTACTTTGTTGTGAACACTGAAGCTTTCTTT	CASSYFVVNTEAFF
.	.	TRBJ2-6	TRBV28	TGTGCCAGCACCCCTCTGTCTGGGGCCAACGTCCTGACTTTC	CASTPLSGANVLTF
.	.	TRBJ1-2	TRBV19	TGTGCCAGTAGTATAGGACCTTCAGATGGCTACACCTTC	CASSIGPSDGYTF
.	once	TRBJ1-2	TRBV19	TGTGCCAGTAGCCCAAGTCAGGGAATCTATGGCTACACCTTC	CASSPSQGIYGYTF
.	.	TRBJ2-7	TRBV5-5	TGTGCCAGCAGCTTGGGGGGAAATTCCTACGAGCAGTACTTC	CASSLGGNSYEQYF
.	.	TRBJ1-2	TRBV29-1	TGCAGCGCCGACAAACCCGTGGGCCCCAGGGACTATGGCTACACCTTC	CSADKPVGPRDYGYTF
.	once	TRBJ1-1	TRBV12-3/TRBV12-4	TGTGCCTGTGGACGGCCGAACACTGAAGCTTTCTTT	CACGRPNTEAFF
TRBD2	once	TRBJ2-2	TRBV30	TGTGCCTGGAGTGCTCTAGCGGGGAACACCGGGGAGCTGTTTTTT	CAWSALAGNTGELFF
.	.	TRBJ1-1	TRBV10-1	TGCGCCAGCACCACCAGGGGATTGAACACTGAAGCTTTCTTT	CASTTRGLNTEAFF
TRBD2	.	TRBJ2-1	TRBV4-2	TGTGCCAGCAGCCAAGAAATAGCGGGCCGGGCCTACAATGAGCAGTTCTTC	CASSQEIAGRAYNEQFF
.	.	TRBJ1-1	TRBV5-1	TGCGCCAGCAGCTTGGAGGGGCGCGTGGACACTGAAGCTTTCTTT	CASSLEGRVDTEAFF
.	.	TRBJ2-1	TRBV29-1	TGCAGCGCCCCGATACTGACGGTCCCGGGCGGTGAGCAGTTCTTC	CSAPILTVPGGEQFF
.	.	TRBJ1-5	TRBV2	TGTGCCAGCAGTGATGTGCTTAGCAATCAGCCCCAGCATTTT	CASSDVLSNQPQHF
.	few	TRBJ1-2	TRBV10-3	TGTGCCATCAGTGAGTCTGGCCGCCGTAGGTATGGCTACACCTTC	CAISESGRRRYGYTF
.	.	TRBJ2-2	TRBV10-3	TGTGCCATCAGTGTCGCAGGGTTGGTGGGGGAGCTGTTTTTT	CAISVAGLVGELFF
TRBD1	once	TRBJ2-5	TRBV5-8	TGTGCCAGCAGCTTGGCCACCAGGGGGTCGCAAGAGACCCAGTACTTC	CASSLATRGSQETQYF
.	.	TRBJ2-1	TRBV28	TGTGCCAGCAGTCAGACAGGGTCGGGGGTGGACAATGAGCAGTTCTTC	CASSQTGSGVDNEQFF
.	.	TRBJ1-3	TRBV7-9	TGTGCCAGCAGCTCTAAAAGCAGCCGGTCCTCTGGAAACACCATATATTTT	CASSSKSSRSSGNTIYF
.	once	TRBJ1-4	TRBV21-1	TGTGCCAGCAGCATCCACAGGGTAGGGGTGAGGACTAATGAAAAACTGTTTTTT	CASSIHRVGVRTNEKLFF
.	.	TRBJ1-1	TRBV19	TGTGCCAGTAGTATAGATCGGTTGGCCGGGACTGAAGCTTTCTTT	CASSIDRLAGTEAFF
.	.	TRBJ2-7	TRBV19	TGTGCCAGTAGTATCGGAAACTCCAACGAGCAGTACTTC	CASSIGNSNEQYF
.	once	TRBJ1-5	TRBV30	TGTGCCTGGAGTGGCGATAGCAATCAGCCCCAGCATTTT	CAWSGDSNQPQHF
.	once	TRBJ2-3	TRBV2	TGTGCCAGCAGTCTGGCCAGAACCACAGATACGCAGTATTTT	CASSLARTTDTQYF